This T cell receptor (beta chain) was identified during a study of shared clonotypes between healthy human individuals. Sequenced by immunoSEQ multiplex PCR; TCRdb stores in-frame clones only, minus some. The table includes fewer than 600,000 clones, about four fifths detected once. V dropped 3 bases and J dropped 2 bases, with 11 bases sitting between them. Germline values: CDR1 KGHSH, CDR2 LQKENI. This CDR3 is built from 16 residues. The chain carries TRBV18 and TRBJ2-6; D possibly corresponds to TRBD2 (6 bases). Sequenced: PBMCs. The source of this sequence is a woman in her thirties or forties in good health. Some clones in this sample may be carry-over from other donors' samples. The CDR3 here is CASSPGSDAGANVLTF. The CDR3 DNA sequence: TGTGCCAGCTCACCCGGGAGCGACGCTGGGGCCAACGTCCTGACTTTC.